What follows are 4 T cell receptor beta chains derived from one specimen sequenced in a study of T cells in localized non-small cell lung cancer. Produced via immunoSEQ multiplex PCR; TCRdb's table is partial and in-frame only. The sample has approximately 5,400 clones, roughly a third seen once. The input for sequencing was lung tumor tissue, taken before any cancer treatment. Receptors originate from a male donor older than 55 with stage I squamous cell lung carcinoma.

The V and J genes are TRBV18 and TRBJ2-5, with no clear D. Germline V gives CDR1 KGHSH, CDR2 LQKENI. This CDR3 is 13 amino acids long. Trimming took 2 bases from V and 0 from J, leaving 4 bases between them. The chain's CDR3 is CASSPGYQETQYF. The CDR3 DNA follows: TGTGCCAGCTCACCAGGGTACCAAGAGACCCAGTACTTC.

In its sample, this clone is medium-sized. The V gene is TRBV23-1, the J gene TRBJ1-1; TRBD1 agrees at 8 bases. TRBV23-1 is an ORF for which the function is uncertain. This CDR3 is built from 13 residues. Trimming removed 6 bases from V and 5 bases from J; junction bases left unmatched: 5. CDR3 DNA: TGCGCCAGCAGCATCAGGGGGCAGACTGAAGCTTTCTTT. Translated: CASSIRGQTEAFF.

CDR3 sequence: CAGMTDPYEQYF. CDR3 nucleotides: TGTGCCGGGATGACAGACCCCTACGAGCAGTACTTC. The chain joins TRBV30 to TRBJ2-7, with D tentatively TRBD1 (5 bases). V was clipped by 8 bases and J by 2 bases, with 13 bases between them. The CDR3 sequence is 12 residues long. The V gene's germline CDR1 is GTSNPN and CDR2 SVGIG (reference sequence).

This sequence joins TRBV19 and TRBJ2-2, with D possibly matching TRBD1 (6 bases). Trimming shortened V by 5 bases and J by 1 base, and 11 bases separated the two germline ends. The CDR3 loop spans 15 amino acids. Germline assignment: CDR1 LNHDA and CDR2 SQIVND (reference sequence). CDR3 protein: CASSPGTLNTGELFF. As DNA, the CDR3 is TGTGCCAGTAGTCCGGGGACACTGAACACCGGGGAGCTGTTTTTT.